Below are 25 T cell receptor beta chains sequenced from a single sample in a study of CD8+CD57+ T cells in acquired aplastic anemia. Selection for sequencing was limited to patients who had shown CD8+CD57+ cell expansion by flow cytometry. Genomic DNA served as template for TCR beta VDJ and CDR3 profiling. From the reads, TCRdb called clonotypes with MiXCR, one entry per CDR3 protein. The sample records some 170,000 distinct CDR3 sequences, 71% being singletons. Sequenced sample: sorted CD4+, CD8+, or CD8+CD57+ T cells (not recorded which) from PBMCs. Receptors originate from a human donor with aplastic anemia.

The chain couples TRBV7-6 to TRBJ1-5; D possibly corresponds to TRBD1 (5 bases). Trimming pared 2 bases from V and 7 bases from J, leaving 9 bases between. The CDR3 spans 13 residues. CDR1 and CDR2 from the germline V gene are SGHVS and FNYEAQ. The CDR3 DNA is TGTGCCAGCAGCTTAACAGGTACCCAGCCCCAGCATTTT. Translation gives CASSLTGTQPQHF.

The chain couples TRBV5-1 to TRBJ2-7; 12 bases are shared with TRBD2. The CDR3 length is 15 residues. Germline CDR1 and CDR2: SGHRS and YFSETQ. The V and J ends lost 4 bases and 2 bases, in that order; junction bases with no gene match: 4. The CDR3 reads CASSMGLAGTYEQYF. CDR3 in DNA: TGCGCCAGCAGCATGGGACTAGCGGGTACCTACGAGCAGTACTTC.

The chain employs TRBV20-1 and TRBJ1-6; D uncertain. CDR1 DFQATT and CDR2 SNEGSKA come from the germline V gene (reference sequence). V was cut by 3 bases and J by 7 bases, with 16 bases left in between. The CDR3 length is 15 residues. CDR3 in DNA: TGCAGTGCTAGTTCCGGGGTGGGAGGGAATTCACCCCTCCACTTT. Translated: CSASSGVGGNSPLHF.

This chain connects TRBV29-1 to TRBJ2-5; 9 bases map to TRBD1. Germline-derived CDR1 and CDR2 are SQVTM and ANQGSEA. This CDR3 is 17 amino acids long. Germline trimming cut 3 bases from V and 4 bases from J; bases unmatched to any gene: 15. In nucleotides, the CDR3 is TGCAGCGTTGAGGGAATACGGGACAGGGTCTCCAGAGAGACCCAGTACTTC. It encodes CSVEGIRDRVSRETQYF.

This clonotype was seen a single time. This rearrangement joins TRBV12-3 or TRBV12-4 to TRBJ1-2, with D tentatively TRBD1 (5 bases). The CDR3 loop spans 13 amino acids. V lost 6 bases and J lost 6, with 14 bases in between. The CDR3 protein is CASRRGRDDGYTF. The DNA for the CDR3 is TGTGCCAGCAGGAGGGGCAGGGATGATGGCTACACCTTC.

V and J are TRBV7-2 and TRBJ2-1, with 13 bases matching TRBD2. Trimming cost V 0 bases and J 15 bases; bases outside gene matches: 11. CDR1 SGHTA and CDR2 FQGNSA come from the germline V gene. The CDR3 consists of 16 residues. The CDR3 loop is CASSLAGTSGTIQPFF. For the CDR3, the DNA is TGTGCCAGCAGCTTAGCCGGGACTAGCGGGACCATTCAACCGTTCTTC. Looking up the rest from reference TRBV7-2 and TRBJ2-1 gives the full variable domain: GAGVSQSPSNKVTEKGKDVELRCDPISGHTALYWYRQSLGQGLEFLIYFQGNSAPDKSGLPSDRFSAERTGGSVSTLTIQRTQQEDSAVYLCASSLAGTSGTIQPFFGPGTRLTVL.

J is TRBJ2-1 and V is TRBV15; D is uncertain. Trimming stripped 5 bases from V and 10 bases from J, with 9 bases between. Germline assignment: CDR1 LNHNV and CDR2 YYDKDF (reference sequence). The CDR3 runs 11 residues. The CDR3 reads CATSAHQEQFF. DNA for the CDR3: TGTGCCACCAGCGCCCACCAGGAGCAGTTCTTC.

The V call is TRBV29-1, the J call TRBJ2-2; no firm D call. The germline CDR1 and CDR2 sequences are SQVTM and ANQGSEA. Trimming took off 6 bases at V and 1 base at J, with 9 bases between the two ends. CDR3 length: 13 amino acids. The CDR3 reads CSVPDLNTGELFF. CDR3 DNA sequence: TGCAGCGTCCCTGACTTGAACACCGGGGAGCTGTTTTTT.

A few counts support this clonotype. V gene TRBV25-1 combines with J gene TRBJ1-1, with a weak D call TRBD1 (6 bases). Germline CDR1 and CDR2: MGHDK and SYGVNS. The CDR3 contains 15 residues. Trimming shortened V by 3 bases and J by 0 bases, and 11 bases separated the two germline ends. CDR3 residues: CASSEGHNMNTEAFF. The CDR3 region has the DNA TGTGCCAGCAGTGAGGGACACAACATGAACACTGAAGCTTTCTTT.

This clonotype was found a few times. V gene TRBV10-1 combines with J gene TRBJ2-1, with 9 bases fitting TRBD1. Germline V gives CDR1 WNHNN, CDR2 SYGVQD (reference sequence). J lost 12 bases, V lost 4 bases, and 4 bases had no gene match. This CDR3 is built from 12 residues. The CDR3 region has the DNA TGCGCCAGCAGTGCACCGGGACAGGGGCAGTTCTTC. It translates to CASSAPGQGQFF.

This clonotype was counted many times. The chain recombines TRBV10-3 with TRBJ1-1; D remains ambiguous. The germline CDR1 and CDR2 sequences are ENHRY and SYGVKD. V was clipped by 5 bases and J by 4 bases, with 17 bases between them. The CDR3 covers 15 residues. The CDR3 DNA follows: TGTGCCATCAGTAAGGAGGTAACAGTTCGCACTGAAGCTTTCTTT. This translates into CAISKEVTVRTEAFF.

This clonotype was seen at least ten times. V usage is TRBV5-1 and J usage is TRBJ2-7; 9 bases line up with TRBD2. This CDR3 has 17 residues. The junction had 10 bases not matched to a gene; V was cut back by 2 bases and J by 1 base. Germline assignment: CDR1 SGHRS and CDR2 YFSETQ. CDR3 sequence: CASSLLSPGLASYEQYF. CDR3 coding DNA: TGCGCCAGCAGCTTACTGTCCCCGGGACTAGCTTCCTACGAGCAGTACTTC.

This clonotype has at least ten counts. V and J are TRBV4-2 and TRBJ2-1; 9 bases are a match to TRBD2. Trimming at V came to 2 bases and at J to 2 bases, leaving 1 base not matched to a gene. The CDR3 sequence is 15 residues long. Germline lookup yields CDR1 LGHNA and CDR2 YNFKEQ. DNA for the CDR3: TGTGCCAGCAGCCAACAGCGGGAGGCCTACAATGAGCAGTTCTTC. It is translated as CASSQQREAYNEQFF.

The chain recombines TRBV29-1 with TRBJ2-1; D is undetermined. The V and J ends lost 0 bases and 9 bases respectively, with 6 bases between them. Germline-derived CDR1 and CDR2 are SQVTM and ANQGSEA. This CDR3 is 11 amino acids long. CDR3 in amino acids: CSVEDLLEQFF. The CDR3 DNA is TGCAGCGTTGAAGATCTCCTTGAGCAGTTCTTC.

The chain links TRBV7-3 to TRBJ2-5; 7 bases are a match to TRBD2. The CDR3 contains 16 residues. The J segment lost 5 bases and the V segment lost 0 bases, leaving 9 bases of the junction unmatched. Germline V CDR1 and CDR2: SGHTA, FQGTGA. The CDR3 sequence: CASSLTVGGGSETQYF. The DNA for the CDR3 is TGTGCCAGCAGCTTAACTGTCGGAGGCGGGAGTGAGACCCAGTACTTC.

The V gene is TRBV7-9, the J gene TRBJ2-7; D is perhaps TRBD1 or TRBD2 (5 bases each). CDR1 and CDR2 from the germline V gene are SEHNR and FQNEAQ (reference sequence). The CDR3 loop spans 15 amino acids. The V end was cut by 5 bases, the J end by 3 bases, with 17 bases between. CDR3 loop: CASSGGYGKIYEQYF. The CDR3 DNA sequence: TGTGCCAGCAGCGGGGGATACGGGAAAATCTACGAGCAGTACTTC.

The rearrangement links TRBV14 to TRBJ1-2, with D tentatively TRBD1 (6 bases). V was pared by 1 base and J by 8 bases, with 11 bases between. CDR1 SGHDN and CDR2 FVKESK come from the germline V gene. The CDR3 loop spans 13 amino acids. Here the CDR3 DNA reads TGTGCCAGCAGCCAAGTGGGGGCTAGCGGCTACACCTTC. This codes for CASSQVGASGYTF.

The chain recombines TRBV10-2 with TRBJ1-1, with D possibly TRBD1 on 5 matching bases. This CDR3 region has 14 residues. Trimming left V 6 bases short and J 1 base short, with 12 bases between. Germline CDR1 WSHSY, CDR2 SAAADI. The CDR3 region is CASRRGPTNTEAFF. The CDR3 bases are TGCGCCAGCAGGAGGGGACCTACGAACACTGAAGCTTTCTTT.

CDR3 nucleotides: TGTGCCAGCAGTGGCGTCGGGAGTGGGGCAGATACGCAGTATTTT. Residues: CASSGVGSGADTQYF. The gene calls are TRBV2 and TRBJ2-3; D is perhaps TRBD2 (6 bases). The CDR3 loop spans 15 amino acids. Germline V CDR1 and CDR2: SNHLY, FYNNEI. The V gene lost 4 bases and the J gene lost 4 bases, with 15 bases spanning the gap.

The chain employs TRBV7-2 and TRBJ2-1, with no clear D. CDR1 SGHTA and CDR2 FQGNSA come from the germline V gene. V was trimmed by 1 base and J by 8 bases, leaving 12 bases between them. This CDR3 is 14 amino acids long. In DNA form, the CDR3 reads TGTGCCAGCAGCTTAGTACGTCTTGTGGATGAGCAGTTCTTC. Translation gives CASSLVRLVDEQFF.

This chain links TRBV10-3 with TRBJ1-5; D gene uncertain. CDR1 is ENHRY, CDR2 SYGVKD, per germline. The CDR3 length is 14 residues. V was clipped by 0 bases and J by 7 bases, with 10 bases between them. CDR3 DNA: TGTGCCATCAGTGAGTCAAACACTAGACAGCCCCAGCATTTT. It codes for CAISESNTRQPQHF.

The CDR3: CASSSTGGQETQYF. In nucleotides, the CDR3 is TGTGCCAGCAGCTCGACAGGGGGGCAAGAGACCCAGTACTTC. V gene TRBV7-6 combines with J gene TRBJ2-5; 9 bases match TRBD1. The J segment lost 2 bases and the V segment lost 4 bases, leaving 2 bases of the junction unmatched. This CDR3 has 14 amino acids. CDR1 SGHVS and CDR2 FNYEAQ come from the germline V gene.

With regard to this clonotype: Relative to the germline gene, one junction end is altered; a read error may explain this. This chain connects TRBV7-6 to TRBJ2-3, with D perhaps being TRBD1 or TRBD2 (5 bases each). CDR1 is SGHVS, CDR2 FNYEAQ, per germline. CDR3 size: 14 residues. This chain's CDR3 is CASSLHLRGDTQYF. CDR3 DNA sequence: TGTGCTAGCAGCTTACATCTCCGGGGCGATACGCAGTATTTT.

The chain joins TRBV5-1 to TRBJ2-2, with TRBD1 matching 9 bases. Germline V gene lookup returns CDR1 SGHRS and CDR2 YFSETQ. The CDR3 loop spans 16 amino acids. The junction had 6 bases not matched to a gene; V was cut back by 3 bases and J by 3 bases. This CDR3 is CASSSAGTGYTGELFF. CDR3 DNA sequence: TGCGCCAGCAGCTCCGCCGGGACAGGGTACACCGGGGAGCTGTTTTTT.

This clonotype turned up a few times. The gene calls are TRBV15 and TRBJ1-2; D is ambiguous. The CDR3 is made up of 13 amino acids. The V gene's germline CDR1 is LNHNV and CDR2 YYDKDF (reference sequence). Trimming pared 4 bases from V and 4 bases from J, leaving 10 bases between. DNA for the CDR3: TGTGCCACCAGCATCCTCCTAGCCTATGGCTACACCTTC. Translated, it gives CATSILLAYGYTF.